This T cell receptor (beta chain) appears in the sequencing data of a study of blood T cell repertoires in COVID-19. Original methodology: Amplified reference gene primers provided the basis for estimating nucleated cell counts. Here immunoSEQ multiplex PCR was the method, and the copy in TCRdb shows in-frame clones only, minus some. That table furnishes V, J and clone size, whereas the DNA furnished D and trimming. Of 30,000 to 45,000 clones detected, approximately 91% appear once; the ten largest clones hold approximately 20%. The receptor comes from a man between 70 and 80 years old with acute or convalescent COVID-19. What was sequenced was peripheral blood.

CDR3 amino acids: CASSPSMNTEAFF. Written as DNA, the CDR3 is TGTGCCAGCAGCCCCTCTATGAACACTGAAGCTTTCTTT. The V call is TRBV5-4, the J call TRBJ1-1; no reliable D call. Per germline, CDR1 SGHNT and CDR2 YYREEE (reference sequence). V lost 4 bases and J lost 0, with 7 bases in between. CDR3 size: 13 residues.